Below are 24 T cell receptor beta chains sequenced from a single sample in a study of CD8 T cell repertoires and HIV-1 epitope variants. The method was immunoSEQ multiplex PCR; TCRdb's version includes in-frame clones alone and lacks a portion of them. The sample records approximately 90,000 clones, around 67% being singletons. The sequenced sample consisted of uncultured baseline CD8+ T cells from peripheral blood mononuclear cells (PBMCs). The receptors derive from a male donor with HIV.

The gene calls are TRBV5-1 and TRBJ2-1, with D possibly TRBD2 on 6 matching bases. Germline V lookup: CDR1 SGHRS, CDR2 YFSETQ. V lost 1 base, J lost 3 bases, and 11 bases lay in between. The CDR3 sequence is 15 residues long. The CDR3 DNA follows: TGCGCCAGCAGCTTGTCCGGGAGTTACTACAATGAGCAGTTCTTC. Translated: CASSLSGSYYNEQFF.

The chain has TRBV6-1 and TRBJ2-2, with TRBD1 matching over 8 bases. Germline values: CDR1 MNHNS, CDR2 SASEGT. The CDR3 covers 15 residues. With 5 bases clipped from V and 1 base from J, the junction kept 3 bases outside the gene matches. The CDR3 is CASSLGTGNTGELFF. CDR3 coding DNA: TGTGCCAGCAGTTTGGGGACAGGGAACACCGGGGAGCTGTTTTTT.

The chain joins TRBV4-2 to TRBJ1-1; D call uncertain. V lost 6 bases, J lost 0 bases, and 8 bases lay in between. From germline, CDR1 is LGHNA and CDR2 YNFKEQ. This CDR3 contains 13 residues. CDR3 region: CASSGEMNTEAFF. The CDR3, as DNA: TGTGCCAGCAGTGGGGAGATGAACACTGAAGCTTTCTTT.

CDR3 DNA: TGTGCCAGCAGCCAAGAAAGATTGCCCTCCTGGGATGGCTACACCTTC. Translation: CASSQERLPSWDGYTF. The chain carries TRBV14 and TRBJ1-2; D gene ambiguous. The CDR3 is 16 amino acids. V was trimmed by 0 bases and J by 6 bases, leaving 17 bases between them. CDR1 and CDR2 from the germline V gene are SGHDN and FVKESK.

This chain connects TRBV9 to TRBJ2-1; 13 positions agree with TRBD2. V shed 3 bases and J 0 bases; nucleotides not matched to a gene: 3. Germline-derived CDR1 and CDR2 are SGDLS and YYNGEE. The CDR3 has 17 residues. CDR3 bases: TGTGCCAGCAGCGCGGGACTAGCGGGAAGCTCCTACAATGAGCAGTTCTTC. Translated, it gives CASSAGLAGSSYNEQFF.

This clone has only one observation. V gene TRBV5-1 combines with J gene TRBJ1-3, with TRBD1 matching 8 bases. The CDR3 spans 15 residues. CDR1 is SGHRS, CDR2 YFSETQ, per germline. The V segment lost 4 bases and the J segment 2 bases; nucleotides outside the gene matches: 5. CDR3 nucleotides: TGCGCCAGCAGCCTCACAGGGGGTCCTGGAAACACCATATATTTT. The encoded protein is CASSLTGGPGNTIYF.

The CDR3 spells CASSALRRVGEQFF. The CDR3 DNA is TGTGCCAGCAGCGCCCTAAGGAGGGTTGGTGAGCAGTTCTTC. The chain joins TRBV7-2 to TRBJ2-1, with D perhaps matching TRBD2 (6 bases). The CDR3 spans 14 residues. Trimming removed 5 bases from V and 9 bases from J, with 17 bases in between. The germline CDR1 and CDR2 sequences are SGHTA and FQGNSA.

The DNA for the CDR3 is TGTGCCAGCAGCTCGACGCGACTCAACACTGAAGCTTTCTTT. Its translation: CASSSTRLNTEAFF. The V and J genes are TRBV5-6 and TRBJ1-1, with unresolved D. The germline V gene has CDR1 SGHDT and CDR2 YYEEEE. The CDR3 sequence is 14 residues long. The V end was cut by 3 bases, the J end by 2 bases, with 11 bases between.

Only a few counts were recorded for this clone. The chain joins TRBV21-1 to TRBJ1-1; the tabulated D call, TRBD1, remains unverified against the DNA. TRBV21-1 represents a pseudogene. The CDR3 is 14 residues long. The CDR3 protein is CASTGAGTGTEAFF. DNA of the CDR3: TGTGCCAGCACCGGTGCCGGCACAGGCACTGAAGCTTTCTTT.

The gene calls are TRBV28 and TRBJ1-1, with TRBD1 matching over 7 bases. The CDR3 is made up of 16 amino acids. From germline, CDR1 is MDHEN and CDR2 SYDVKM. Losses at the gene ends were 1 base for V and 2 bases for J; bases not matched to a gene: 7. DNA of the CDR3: TGTGCCAGCAGTTTATATACAGGGGCTGCAAACACTGAAGCTTTCTTT. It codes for CASSLYTGAANTEAFF.

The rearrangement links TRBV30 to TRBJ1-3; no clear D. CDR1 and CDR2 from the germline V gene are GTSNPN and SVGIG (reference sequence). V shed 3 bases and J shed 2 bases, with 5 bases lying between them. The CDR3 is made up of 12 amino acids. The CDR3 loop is CAWSPAGNTIYF. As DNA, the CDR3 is TGTGCCTGGAGCCCGGCTGGAAACACCATATATTTT.

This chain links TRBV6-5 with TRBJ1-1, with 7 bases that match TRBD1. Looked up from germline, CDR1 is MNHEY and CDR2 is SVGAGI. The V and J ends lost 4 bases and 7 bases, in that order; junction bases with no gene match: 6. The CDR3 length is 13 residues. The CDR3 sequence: CASSLGQTYEAFF. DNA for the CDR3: TGTGCCAGCAGTTTGGGACAGACCTATGAAGCTTTCTTT.

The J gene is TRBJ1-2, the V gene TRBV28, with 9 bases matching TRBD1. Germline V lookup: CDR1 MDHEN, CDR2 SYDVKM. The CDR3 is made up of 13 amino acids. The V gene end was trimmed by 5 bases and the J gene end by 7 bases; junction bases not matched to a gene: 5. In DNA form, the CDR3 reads TGTGCCAGCAGTCCACCGGACAGGGGTGGCTACACCTTC. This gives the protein CASSPPDRGGYTF.

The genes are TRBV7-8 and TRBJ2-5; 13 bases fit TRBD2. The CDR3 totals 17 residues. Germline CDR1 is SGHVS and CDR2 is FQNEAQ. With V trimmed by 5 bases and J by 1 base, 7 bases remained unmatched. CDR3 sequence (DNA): TGTGCCAGCAGCCCCGGACTAGCGGGAGCCGGCCAAGAGACCCAGTACTTC. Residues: CASSPGLAGAGQETQYF.

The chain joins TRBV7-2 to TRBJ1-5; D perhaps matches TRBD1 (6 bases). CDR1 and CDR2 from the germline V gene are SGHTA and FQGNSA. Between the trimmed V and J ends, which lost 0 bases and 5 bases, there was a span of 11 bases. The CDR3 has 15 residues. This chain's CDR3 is CASSLAGGGHQPQHF. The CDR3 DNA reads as TGTGCCAGCAGCTTAGCGGGAGGGGGGCATCAGCCCCAGCATTTT.

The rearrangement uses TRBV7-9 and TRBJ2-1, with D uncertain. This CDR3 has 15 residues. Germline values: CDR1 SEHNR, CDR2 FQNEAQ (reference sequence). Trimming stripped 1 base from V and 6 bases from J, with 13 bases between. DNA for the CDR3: TGTGCCAGCAGCTTAGGAGACCCTCTGGCCAATGAGCAGTTCTTC. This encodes CASSLGDPLANEQFF.

The CDR3 loop reads CASSPTRGENTIYF. The CDR3 bases are TGTGCCAGCAGCCCCACCAGGGGAGAAAACACCATATATTTT. This sequence joins TRBV5-6 and TRBJ1-3; a weak D match, TRBD1 (6 bases). Between the trimmed V and J ends, which lost 4 bases and 6 bases, there was a span of 14 bases. CDR1 is SGHDT, CDR2 YYEEEE, per germline. CDR3 length: 14 residues.

The CDR3 bases are TGTGCCAGCAGCTTAGTAACGGGTGGTGGGACAGATAGCGGCTACACCTTC. As protein: CASSLVTGGGTDSGYTF. The chain links TRBV7-2 to TRBJ1-2; 7 bases match TRBD1. Germline CDR1 reads SGHTA; CDR2 reads FQGNSA. The J segment lost 8 bases and the V segment lost 1 base, leaving 16 bases of the junction unmatched. The CDR3 runs to 17 residues.

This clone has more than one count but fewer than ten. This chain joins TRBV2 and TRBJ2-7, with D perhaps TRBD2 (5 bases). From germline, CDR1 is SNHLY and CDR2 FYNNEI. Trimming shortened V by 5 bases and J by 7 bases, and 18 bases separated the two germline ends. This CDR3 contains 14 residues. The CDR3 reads CASSLGPRTGEQYF. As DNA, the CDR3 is TGTGCCAGCAGTTTAGGCCCCCGAACGGGAGAGCAGTACTTC.

CDR3 amino acids: CASRVSGSSHNEQFF. The DNA of the CDR3 is TGTGCCAGCAGGGTGAGCGGGAGTTCCCACAATGAGCAGTTCTTC. This sequence joins TRBV27 and TRBJ2-1, with 8 bases identical to TRBD2. This CDR3 region has 15 residues. From germline, CDR1 is MNHEY and CDR2 SMNVEV (reference sequence). V dropped 6 bases and J dropped 5; count of bases not matched to a gene: 9.

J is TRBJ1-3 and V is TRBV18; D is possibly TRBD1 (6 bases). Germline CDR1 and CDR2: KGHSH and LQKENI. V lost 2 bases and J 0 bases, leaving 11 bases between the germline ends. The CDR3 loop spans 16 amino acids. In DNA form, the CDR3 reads TGTGCCAGCTCACCAACGGGCAGGGGCTCTGGAAACACCATATATTTT. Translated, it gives CASSPTGRGSGNTIYF.

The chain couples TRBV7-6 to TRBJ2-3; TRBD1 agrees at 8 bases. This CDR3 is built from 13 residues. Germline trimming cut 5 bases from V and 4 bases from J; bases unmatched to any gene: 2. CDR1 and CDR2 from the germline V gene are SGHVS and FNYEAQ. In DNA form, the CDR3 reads TGTGCCAGCAGCGGACAGGGACCAGATACGCAGTATTTT. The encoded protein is CASSGQGPDTQYF. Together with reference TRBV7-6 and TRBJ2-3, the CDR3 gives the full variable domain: GAGVSQSPRYKVTKRGQDVALRCDPISGHVSLYWYRQALGQGPEFLTYFNYEAQQDKSGLPNDRFSAERPEGSISTLTIQRTEQRDSAMYRCASSGQGPDTQYFGPGTRLTVL.

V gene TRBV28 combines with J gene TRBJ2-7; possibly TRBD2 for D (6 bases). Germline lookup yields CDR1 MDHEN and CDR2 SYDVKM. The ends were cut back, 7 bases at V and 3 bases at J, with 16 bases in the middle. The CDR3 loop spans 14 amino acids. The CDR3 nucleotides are TGTGCCAGCATAAGCAGGGCCGGGGGCTACGAGCAGTACTTC. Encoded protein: CASISRAGGYEQYF.

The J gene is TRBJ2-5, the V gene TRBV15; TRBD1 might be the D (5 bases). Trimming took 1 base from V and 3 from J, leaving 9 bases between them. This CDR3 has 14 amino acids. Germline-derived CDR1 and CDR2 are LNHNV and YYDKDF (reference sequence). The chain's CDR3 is CATSRGGTEETQYF. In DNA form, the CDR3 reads TGTGCCACCAGCAGAGGGGGCACTGAAGAGACCCAGTACTTC.